This T cell receptor (beta chain) was captured in a study of blood T cell repertoires in COVID-19. Cohort allocation depended upon clinical history that participants reported. The germline gives CDR1 SGHTA, CDR2 FQGNSA. Trimming left V 0 bases short and J 6 bases short, with 15 bases between. There are 16 residues in the CDR3. This table comes from immunoSEQ multiplex PCR, and its TCRdb copy is limited to in-frame clones, with some not included. The table has some 390,000 clones, about nine tenths seen once. The clonotype originates from a woman in her 30s who had recovered from COVID-19. The sample consisted of PBMCs or T cells enriched from blood (not recorded which). This sequence joins TRBV7-2 and TRBJ1-5; unclear D gene. CDR3 bases: TGTGCCAGCAGCTTAGCGAGTTCCCGCTCGGGTCAGCCCCAGCATTTT. Residues: CASSLASSRSGQPQHF. The full variable domain, rest sourced from reference TRBV7-2 and TRBJ1-5, is GAGVSQSPSNKVTEKGKDVELRCDPISGHTALYWYRQSLGQGLEFLIYFQGNSAPDKSGLPSDRFSAERTGGSVSTLTIQRTQQEDSAVYLCASSLASSRSGQPQHFGDGTRLSIL.